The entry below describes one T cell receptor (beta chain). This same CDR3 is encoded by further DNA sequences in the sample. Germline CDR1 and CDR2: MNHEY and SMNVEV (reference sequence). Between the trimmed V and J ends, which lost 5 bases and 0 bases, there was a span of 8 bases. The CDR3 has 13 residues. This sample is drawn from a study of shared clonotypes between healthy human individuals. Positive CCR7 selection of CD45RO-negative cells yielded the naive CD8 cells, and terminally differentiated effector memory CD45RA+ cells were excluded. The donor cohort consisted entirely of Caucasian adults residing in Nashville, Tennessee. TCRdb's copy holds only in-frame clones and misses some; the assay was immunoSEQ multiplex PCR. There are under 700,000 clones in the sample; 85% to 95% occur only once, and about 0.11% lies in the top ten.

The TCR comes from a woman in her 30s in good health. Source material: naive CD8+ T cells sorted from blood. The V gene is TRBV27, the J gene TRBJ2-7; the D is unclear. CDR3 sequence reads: CASSVGSSYEQYF. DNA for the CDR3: TGTGCCAGCAGTGTTGGAAGCTCCTACGAGCAGTACTTC.